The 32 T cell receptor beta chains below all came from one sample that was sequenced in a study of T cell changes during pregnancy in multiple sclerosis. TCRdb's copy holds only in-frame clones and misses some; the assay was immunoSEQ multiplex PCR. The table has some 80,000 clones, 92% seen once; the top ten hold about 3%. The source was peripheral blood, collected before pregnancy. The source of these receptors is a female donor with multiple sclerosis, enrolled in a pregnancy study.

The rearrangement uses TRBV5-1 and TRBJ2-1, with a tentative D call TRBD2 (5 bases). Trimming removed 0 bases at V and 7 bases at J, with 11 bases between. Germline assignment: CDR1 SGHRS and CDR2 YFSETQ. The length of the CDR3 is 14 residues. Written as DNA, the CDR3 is TGCGCCAGCAGCTTGGACGGGGTAAGGAATGAGCAGTTCTTC. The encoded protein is CASSLDGVRNEQFF.

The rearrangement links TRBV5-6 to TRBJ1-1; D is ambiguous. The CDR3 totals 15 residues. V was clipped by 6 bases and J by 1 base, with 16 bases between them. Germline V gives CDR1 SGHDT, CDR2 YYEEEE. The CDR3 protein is CASTRRAETNTEAFF. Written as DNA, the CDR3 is TGTGCCAGCACGAGGAGGGCAGAGACGAACACTGAAGCTTTCTTT.

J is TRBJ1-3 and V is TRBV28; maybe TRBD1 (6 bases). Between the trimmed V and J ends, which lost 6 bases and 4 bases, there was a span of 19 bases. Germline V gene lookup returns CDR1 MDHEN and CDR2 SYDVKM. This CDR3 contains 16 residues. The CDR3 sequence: CASSQLPQGSGNTIYF. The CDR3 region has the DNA TGTGCCAGCAGCCAACTTCCTCAGGGGTCCGGAAACACCATATATTTT.

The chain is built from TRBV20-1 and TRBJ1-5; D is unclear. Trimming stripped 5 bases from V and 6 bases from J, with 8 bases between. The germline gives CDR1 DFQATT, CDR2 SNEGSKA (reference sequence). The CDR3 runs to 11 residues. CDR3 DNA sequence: TGCAGTGCTGCGGAGGGTCAGCCCCAGCATTTT. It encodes CSAAEGQPQHF.

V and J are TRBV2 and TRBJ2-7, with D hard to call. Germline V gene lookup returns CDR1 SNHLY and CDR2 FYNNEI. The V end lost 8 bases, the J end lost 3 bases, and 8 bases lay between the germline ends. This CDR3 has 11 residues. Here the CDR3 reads CASRGDYEQYF. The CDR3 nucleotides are TGTGCCAGCCGAGGAGACTACGAGCAGTACTTC.

This CDR3 is CASSQGLAGVGEQFF. The CDR3 coding sequence is TGCGCCAGCAGCCAGGGACTAGCGGGAGTGGGAGAGCAGTTCTTC. This chain joins TRBV4-3 and TRBJ2-1; 14 nucleotides match TRBD2. Per germline, CDR1 LGHNA and CDR2 YSLEER. This CDR3 is built from 15 residues. V lost 3 bases to trimming and J lost 10 bases; unmatched junction nucleotides: 5.

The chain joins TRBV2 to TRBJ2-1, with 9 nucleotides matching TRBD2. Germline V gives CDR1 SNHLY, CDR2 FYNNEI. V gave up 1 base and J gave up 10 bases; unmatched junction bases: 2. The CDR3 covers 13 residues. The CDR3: CASSEGLAEEQFF. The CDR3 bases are TGTGCCAGCAGTGAAGGACTAGCGGAAGAGCAGTTCTTC. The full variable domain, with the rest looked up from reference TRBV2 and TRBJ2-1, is EPEVTQTPSHQVTQMGQEVILRCVPISNHLYFYWYRQILGQKVEFLVSFYNNEISEKSEIFDDQFSVERPDGSNFTLKIRSTKLEDSAMYFCASSEGLAEEQFFGPGTRLTVL.

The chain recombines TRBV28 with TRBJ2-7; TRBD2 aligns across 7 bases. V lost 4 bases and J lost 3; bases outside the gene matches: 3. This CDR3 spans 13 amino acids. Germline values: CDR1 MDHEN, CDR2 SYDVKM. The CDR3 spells CASSYGGSYEQYF. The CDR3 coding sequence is TGTGCCAGCAGTTATGGCGGGAGCTACGAGCAGTACTTC.

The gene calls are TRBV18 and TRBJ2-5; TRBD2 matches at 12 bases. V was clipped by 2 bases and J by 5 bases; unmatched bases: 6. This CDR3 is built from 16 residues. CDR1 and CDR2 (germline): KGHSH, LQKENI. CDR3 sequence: CASSPARLAGAETQYF. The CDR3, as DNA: TGTGCCAGCTCACCAGCACGACTAGCGGGAGCCGAGACCCAGTACTTC.

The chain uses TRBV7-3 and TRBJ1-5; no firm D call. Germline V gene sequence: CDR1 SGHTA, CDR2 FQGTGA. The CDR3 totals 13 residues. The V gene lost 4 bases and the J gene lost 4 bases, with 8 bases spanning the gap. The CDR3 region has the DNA TGTGCCAGCAGCTCTGGGCCAAATCAGCCCCAGCATTTT. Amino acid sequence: CASSSGPNQPQHF.

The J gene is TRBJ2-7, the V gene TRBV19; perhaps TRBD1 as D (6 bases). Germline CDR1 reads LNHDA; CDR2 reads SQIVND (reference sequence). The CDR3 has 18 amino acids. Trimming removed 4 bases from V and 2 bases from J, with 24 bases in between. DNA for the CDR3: TGTGCCAGTAGTACCCTTCCTCCGGGACACCACGAGGCCTACGAGCAGTACTTC. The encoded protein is CASSTLPPGHHEAYEQYF.

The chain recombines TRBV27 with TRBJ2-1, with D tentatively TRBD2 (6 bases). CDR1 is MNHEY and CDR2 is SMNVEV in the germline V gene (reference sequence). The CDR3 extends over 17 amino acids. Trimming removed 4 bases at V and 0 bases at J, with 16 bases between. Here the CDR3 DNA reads TGTGCCAGCAGTTGGACCCTAGCGACCAGCTCCTACAATGAGCAGTTCTTC. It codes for CASSWTLATSSYNEQFF.

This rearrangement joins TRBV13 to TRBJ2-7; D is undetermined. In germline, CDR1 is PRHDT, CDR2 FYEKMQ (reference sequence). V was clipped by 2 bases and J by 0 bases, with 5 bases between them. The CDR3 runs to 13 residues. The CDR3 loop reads CASSLISSYEQYF. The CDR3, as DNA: TGTGCCAGCAGCTTAATCAGCTCCTACGAGCAGTACTTC.

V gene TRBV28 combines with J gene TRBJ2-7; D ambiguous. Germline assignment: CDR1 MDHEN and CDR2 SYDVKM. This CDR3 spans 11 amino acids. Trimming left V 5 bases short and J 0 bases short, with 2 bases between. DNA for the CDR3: TGTGCCAGCAGTCACTCCTACGAGCAGTACTTC. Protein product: CASSHSYEQYF.

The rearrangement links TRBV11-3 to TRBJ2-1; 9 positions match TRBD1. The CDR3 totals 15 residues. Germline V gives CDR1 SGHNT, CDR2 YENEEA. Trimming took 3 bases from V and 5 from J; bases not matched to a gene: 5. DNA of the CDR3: TGTGCCAGCAGCTTGGGACAGGGCTTCCACAATGAGCAGTTCTTC. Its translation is CASSLGQGFHNEQFF.

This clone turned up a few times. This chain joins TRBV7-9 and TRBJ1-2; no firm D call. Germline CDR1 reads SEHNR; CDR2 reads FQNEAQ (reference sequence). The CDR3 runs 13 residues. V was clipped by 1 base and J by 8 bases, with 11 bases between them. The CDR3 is CASSLDGVEGYTF. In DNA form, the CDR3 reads TGTGCCAGCAGCTTAGACGGGGTTGAGGGCTACACCTTC.

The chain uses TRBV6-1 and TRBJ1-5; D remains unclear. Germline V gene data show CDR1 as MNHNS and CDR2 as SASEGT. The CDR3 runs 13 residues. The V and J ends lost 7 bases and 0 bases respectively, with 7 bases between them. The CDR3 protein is CASTRVSNQPQHF. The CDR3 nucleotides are TGTGCCAGCACCCGGGTTAGCAATCAGCCCCAGCATTTT.

The CDR3 here is CAWSVRREGEQFF. The DNA of the CDR3 is TGTGCCTGGAGTGTACGGAGGGAAGGGGAGCAGTTCTTC. This chain joins TRBV30 and TRBJ2-1; possibly TRBD2 for D (6 bases). Germline-derived CDR1 and CDR2 are GTSNPN and SVGIG (reference sequence). V shed 0 bases and J shed 10 bases, with 13 bases lying between them. CDR3 length equals 13 residues.

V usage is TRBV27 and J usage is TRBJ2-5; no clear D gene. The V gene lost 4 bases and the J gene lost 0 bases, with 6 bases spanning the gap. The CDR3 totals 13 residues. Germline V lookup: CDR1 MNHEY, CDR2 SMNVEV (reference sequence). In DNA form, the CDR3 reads TGTGCCAGCAGTTCCCCCTACCAAGAGACCCAGTACTTC. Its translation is CASSSPYQETQYF.

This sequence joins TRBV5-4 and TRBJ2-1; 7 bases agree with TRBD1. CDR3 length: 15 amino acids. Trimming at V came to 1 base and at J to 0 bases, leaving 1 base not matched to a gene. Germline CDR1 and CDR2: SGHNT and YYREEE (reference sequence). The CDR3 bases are TGTGCCAGCAGCTTGTCAGGGGGCTCCTACAATGAGCAGTTCTTC. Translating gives CASSLSGGSYNEQFF.

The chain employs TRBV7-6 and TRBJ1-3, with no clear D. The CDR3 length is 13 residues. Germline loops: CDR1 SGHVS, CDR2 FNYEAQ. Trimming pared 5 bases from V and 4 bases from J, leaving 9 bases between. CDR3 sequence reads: CASSQATGNTIYF. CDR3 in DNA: TGTGCCAGCAGCCAGGCGACAGGAAACACCATATATTTT.

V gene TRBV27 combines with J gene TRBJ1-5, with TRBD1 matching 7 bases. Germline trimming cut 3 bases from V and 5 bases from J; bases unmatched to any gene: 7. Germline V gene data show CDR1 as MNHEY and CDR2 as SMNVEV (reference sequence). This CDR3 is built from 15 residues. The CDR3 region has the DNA TGTGCCAGCAGTTTCAGACAGGGTGACTATCAGCCCCAGCATTTT. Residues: CASSFRQGDYQPQHF.

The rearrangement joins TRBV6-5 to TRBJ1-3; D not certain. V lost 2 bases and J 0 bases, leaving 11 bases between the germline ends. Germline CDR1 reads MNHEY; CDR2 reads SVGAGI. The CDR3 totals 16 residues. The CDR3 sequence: CASSYRGTDSGNTIYF. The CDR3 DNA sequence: TGTGCCAGCAGTTACCGCGGCACCGACTCTGGAAACACCATATATTTT.

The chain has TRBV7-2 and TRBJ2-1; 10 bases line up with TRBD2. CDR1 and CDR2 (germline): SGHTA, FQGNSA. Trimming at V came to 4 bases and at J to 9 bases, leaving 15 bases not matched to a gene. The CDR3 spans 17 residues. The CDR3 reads CASSSRLRAGGHGEQFF. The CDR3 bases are TGTGCCAGCAGCTCAAGGTTACGAGCGGGAGGGCACGGTGAGCAGTTCTTC.

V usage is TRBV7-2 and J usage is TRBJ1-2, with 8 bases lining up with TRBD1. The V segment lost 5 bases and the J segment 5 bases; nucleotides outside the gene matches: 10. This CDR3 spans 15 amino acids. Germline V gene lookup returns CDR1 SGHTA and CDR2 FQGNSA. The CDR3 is CASSPTGQGYYGYTF. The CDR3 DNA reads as TGTGCCAGCAGCCCCACCGGACAGGGTTATTATGGCTACACCTTC.

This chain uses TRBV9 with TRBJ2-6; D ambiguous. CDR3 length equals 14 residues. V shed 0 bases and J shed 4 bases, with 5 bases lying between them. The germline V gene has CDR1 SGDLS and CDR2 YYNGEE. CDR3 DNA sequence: TGTGCCAGCAGCGTAGGGCGGGGGGCCAACGTCCTGACTTTC. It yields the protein CASSVGRGANVLTF.

The CDR3 DNA is TGCAGCGTTGAATGGGTACAGATCCTTCCTAACTATGGCTACACCTTC. Its translation is CSVEWVQILPNYGYTF. This sequence joins TRBV29-1 and TRBJ1-2; D gene ambiguous. Per the germline V gene, CDR1 is SQVTM and CDR2 is ANQGSEA. The CDR3 has 16 residues. V was pared by 2 bases and J by 0 bases, with 16 bases between.

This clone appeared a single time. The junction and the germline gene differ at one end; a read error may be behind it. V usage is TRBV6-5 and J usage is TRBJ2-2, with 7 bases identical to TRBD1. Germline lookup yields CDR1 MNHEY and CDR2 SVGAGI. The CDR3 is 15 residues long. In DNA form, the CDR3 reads TGTGCCGGCAGTTACGGGGACAGACATACCGGGGAGCTGTTTTTT. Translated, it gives CAGSYGDRHTGELFF.

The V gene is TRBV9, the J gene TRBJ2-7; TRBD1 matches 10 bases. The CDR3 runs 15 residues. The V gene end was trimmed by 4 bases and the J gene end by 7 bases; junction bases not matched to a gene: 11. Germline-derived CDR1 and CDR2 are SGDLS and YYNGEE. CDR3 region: CASSIDGTGVGEQYF. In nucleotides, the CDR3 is TGTGCCAGCAGCATCGACGGGACAGGGGTGGGGGAGCAGTACTTC. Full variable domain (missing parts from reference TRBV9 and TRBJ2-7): DSGVTQTPKHLITATGQRVTLRCSPRSGDLSVYWYQQSLDQGLQFLIQYYNGEERAKGNILERFSAQQFPDLHSELNLSSLELGDSALYFCASSIDGTGVGEQYFGPGTRLTVT.

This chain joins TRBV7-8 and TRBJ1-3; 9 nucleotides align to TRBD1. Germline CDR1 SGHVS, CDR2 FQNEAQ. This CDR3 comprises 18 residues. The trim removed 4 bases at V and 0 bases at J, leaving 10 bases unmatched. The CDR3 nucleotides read TGTGCCAGCAGCTCACGAACAGGGACAGGGTACTCTGGAAACACCATATATTTT. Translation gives CASSSRTGTGYSGNTIYF.

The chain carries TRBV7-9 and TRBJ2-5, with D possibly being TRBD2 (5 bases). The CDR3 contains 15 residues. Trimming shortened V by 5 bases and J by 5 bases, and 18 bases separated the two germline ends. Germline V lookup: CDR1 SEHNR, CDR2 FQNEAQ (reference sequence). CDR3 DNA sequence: TGTGCCAGCAGCACAACGGGATTAGTGGAGGAGACCCAGTACTTC. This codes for CASSTTGLVEETQYF. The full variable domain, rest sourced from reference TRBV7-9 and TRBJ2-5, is DTGVSQNPRHKITKRGQNVTFRCDPISEHNRLYWYRQTLGQGPEFLTYFQNEAQLEKSRLLSDRFSAERPKGSFSTLEIQRTEQGDSAMYLCASSTTGLVEETQYFGPGTRLLVL.

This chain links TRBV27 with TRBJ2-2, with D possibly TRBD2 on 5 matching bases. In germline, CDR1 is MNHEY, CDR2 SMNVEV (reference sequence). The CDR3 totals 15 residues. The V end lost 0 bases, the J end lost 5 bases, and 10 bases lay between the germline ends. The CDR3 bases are TGTGCCAGCAGTTTATCGGGAGCTTATACCGGGGAGCTGTTTTTT. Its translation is CASSLSGAYTGELFF.